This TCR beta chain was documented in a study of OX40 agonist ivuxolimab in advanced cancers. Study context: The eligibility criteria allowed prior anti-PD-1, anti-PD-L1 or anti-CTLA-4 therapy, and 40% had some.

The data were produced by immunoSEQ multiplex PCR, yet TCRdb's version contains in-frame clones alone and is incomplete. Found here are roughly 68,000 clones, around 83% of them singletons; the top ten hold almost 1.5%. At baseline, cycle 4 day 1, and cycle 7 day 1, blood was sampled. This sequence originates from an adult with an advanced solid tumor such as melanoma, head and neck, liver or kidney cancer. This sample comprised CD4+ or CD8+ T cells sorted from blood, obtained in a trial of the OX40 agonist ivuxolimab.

The CDR3 DNA reads as TGTGCCTGGGCGGCAACTAATGAAAAACTGTTTTTT. Translated, it gives CAWAATNEKLFF. The rearrangement uses TRBV30 and TRBJ1-4; D unclear. This CDR3 region has 12 residues. Trimming shortened V by 5 bases and J by 0 bases, and 4 bases separated the two germline ends. Germline loops: CDR1 GTSNPN, CDR2 SVGIG (reference sequence). The complete variable domain, with remaining parts taken from reference TRBV30 and TRBJ1-4, reads SQTIHQWPATLVQPVGSPLSLECTVEGTSNPNLYWYRQAAGRGLQLLFYSVGIGQISSEVPQNLSASRPQDRQFILSSKKLLLSDSGFYLCAWAATNEKLFFGSGTQLSVL.